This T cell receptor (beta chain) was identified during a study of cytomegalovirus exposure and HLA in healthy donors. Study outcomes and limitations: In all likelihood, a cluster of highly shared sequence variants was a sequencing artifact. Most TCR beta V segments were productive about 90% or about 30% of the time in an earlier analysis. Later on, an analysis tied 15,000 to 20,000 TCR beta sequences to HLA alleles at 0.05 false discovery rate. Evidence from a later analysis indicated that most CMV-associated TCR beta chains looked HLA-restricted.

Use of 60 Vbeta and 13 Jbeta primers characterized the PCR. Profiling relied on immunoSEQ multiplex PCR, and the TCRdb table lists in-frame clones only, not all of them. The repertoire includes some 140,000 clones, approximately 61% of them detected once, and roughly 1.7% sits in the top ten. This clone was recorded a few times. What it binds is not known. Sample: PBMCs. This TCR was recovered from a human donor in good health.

This CDR3 reads CASSPVQRLEQYF. DNA of the CDR3: TGTGCCAGCAGCCCCGTACAACGACTGGAGCAGTACTTC. The chain uses TRBV7-9 and TRBJ2-7; D uncertain. Germline CDR1 and CDR2: SEHNR and FQNEAQ (reference sequence). CDR3 length equals 13 residues. The ends were cut back, 5 bases at V and 7 bases at J, with 15 bases in the middle.